This T cell receptor (beta chain) was recorded in a study of neoadjuvant nivolumab and ipilimumab in lung cancer. Study results and limitations: Compared with tumor-adjacent uninvolved lung, resected tumors showed greater richness and clonality.

Clones were sequenced by immunoSEQ multiplex PCR, and TCRdb holds only the in-frame ones, with some missing. Of 30,000 to 35,000 clones listed, 92% are singletons. Comments on this clone: Its antigen is as yet unknown.

The material was peripheral blood, obtained after neoadjuvant nivolumab, alone or with ipilimumab, at or shortly before surgery. This clonotype was sampled from an adult with non-small cell lung cancer.

Here the CDR3 DNA reads TGCAGCGTTCGACGGGGGCCGAACACTGAAGCTTTCTTT. Amino acids: CSVRRGPNTEAFF. This chain connects TRBV29-1 to TRBJ1-1; possible D gene TRBD1, 6 bases. The CDR3 loop spans 13 amino acids. V lost 5 bases and J 1 base, leaving 11 bases between the germline ends. CDR1 and CDR2 from the germline V gene are SQVTM and ANQGSEA.